What follows are 28 T cell receptor beta chains derived from one specimen sequenced in a study of T cell responses to AZD1222 COVID-19 vaccine. Sequenced by immunoSEQ multiplex PCR; TCRdb stores in-frame clones only, minus some. The sample shows around 78,000 clones, just over 90% of them seen only once. The input for sequencing was peripheral blood, taken on day 0 of MenACWY control vaccination. The receptors stem from an adult in good health.

The V gene is TRBV6-5, the J gene TRBJ1-2, with D possibly TRBD1 on 5 matching bases. The CDR3 is 15 residues long. Between the trimmed V and J ends, which lost 0 bases and 8 bases, there was a span of 16 bases. The germline CDR1 and CDR2 sequences are MNHEY and SVGAGI. CDR3 loop: CASSYSIFSGGGYTF. The CDR3 coding sequence is TGTGCCAGCAGTTACTCGATCTTCTCGGGGGGGGGCTACACCTTC.

The chain joins TRBV27 to TRBJ1-4, with D tentatively TRBD1 (6 bases). This CDR3 is built from 20 residues. Trimming shortened V by 0 bases and J by 0 bases, and 20 bases separated the two germline ends. Germline-derived CDR1 and CDR2 are MNHEY and SMNVEV (reference sequence). This CDR3 is CASSLSRGGITRATNEKLFF. DNA for the CDR3: TGTGCCAGCAGTTTATCGAGAGGGGGGATAACAAGAGCAACTAATGAAAAACTGTTTTTT.

This chain links TRBV9 with TRBJ2-7; 8 nucleotides match TRBD2. CDR1 and CDR2 from the germline V gene are SGDLS and YYNGEE. The CDR3 has 13 residues. V was pared by 3 bases and J by 7 bases, with 6 bases of the junction left unmatched. The CDR3 spells CASSARLATEQYF. CDR3 nucleotides: TGTGCCAGCAGCGCCCGACTAGCGACTGAGCAGTACTTC.

This chain uses TRBV6-2 or TRBV6-3 with TRBJ2-3; 7 nucleotides match TRBD1. Per germline, CDR1 MNHEY and CDR2 SVGEGT. The CDR3 spans 17 residues. V shed 2 bases and J 2 bases; nucleotides not matched to a gene: 10. CDR3 amino acids: CASSYTRTGRFTDTQYF. CDR3 nucleotides: TGTGCCAGCAGTTACACCAGGACAGGCCGGTTCACAGATACGCAGTATTTT.

This clone was seen once. The V call is TRBV10-2, the J call TRBJ1-2, with 9 bases lining up with TRBD1. V shed 6 bases and J 1 base; nucleotides not matched to a gene: 3. The CDR3 has 14 amino acids. Germline CDR1 reads WSHSY; CDR2 reads SAAADI. In DNA, the CDR3 is TGCGCCAGCAGGGGACAGGGACATAACTATGGCTACACCTTC. It is translated as CASRGQGHNYGYTF.

The chain has TRBV18 and TRBJ2-7; no firm D call. Per germline, CDR1 KGHSH and CDR2 LQKENI. The CDR3 totals 13 residues. V dropped 3 bases and J dropped 6 bases, with 12 bases sitting between them. CDR3 DNA sequence: TGTGCCAGCTCACCGTCCGCGCTAAGCGAGCAGTACTTC. It yields the protein CASSPSALSEQYF.

This sequence joins TRBV7-9 and TRBJ2-5; tentatively, D is TRBD1 (5 bases). V lost 0 bases and J lost 5, with 10 bases in between. Germline CDR1 and CDR2: SEHNR and FQNEAQ (reference sequence). This CDR3 has 14 amino acids. CDR3 protein: CASSLAGDRETQYF. Here the CDR3 DNA reads TGTGCCAGCAGCTTAGCAGGGGATAGGGAGACCCAGTACTTC.

V gene TRBV25-1 combines with J gene TRBJ2-1; a weak D match, TRBD2 (5 bases). V was shortened by 4 bases and J by 9 bases, with 10 bases between the two germline ends. The CDR3 contains 12 residues. Germline CDR1 is MGHDK and CDR2 is SYGVNS. For the CDR3, the DNA is TGTGCCAGCAGTGGTACTAGAACTGAGCAGTTCTTC. It specifies CASSGTRTEQFF.

The rearrangement joins TRBV14 to TRBJ2-3; D tentatively fits TRBD1 or TRBD2 (5 bases each). Germline V CDR1 and CDR2: SGHDN, FVKESK. CDR3 length: 14 residues. With 0 bases removed from V and 8 bases from J, the gap between germline ends came to 12 bases. The CDR3 is CASSQDLMGTTQYF. The CDR3 DNA reads TGTGCCAGCAGCCAAGATCTAATGGGGACTACGCAGTATTTT.

CDR3: CASSISSVFTDTQYF. CDR3 in DNA: TGTGCCAGTAGTATAAGTTCGGTATTCACAGATACGCAGTATTTT. The chain uses TRBV19 and TRBJ2-3; D gene ambiguous. CDR1 and CDR2 (germline): LNHDA, SQIVND (reference sequence). V was pared by 2 bases and J by 2 bases, with 11 bases between. This CDR3 region has 15 residues.

V gene TRBV10-1 combines with J gene TRBJ2-1, with D perhaps TRBD2 (5 bases). CDR3 length equals 14 residues. Trimming cost V 2 bases and J 5 bases, with 10 bases left between them. Germline-derived CDR1 and CDR2 are WNHNN and SYGVQD (reference sequence). CDR3 amino acids: CASSEDLRDNEQFF. As DNA, the CDR3 is TGCGCCAGCAGTGAGGATCTGCGGGACAATGAGCAGTTCTTC.

The V and J genes are TRBV14 and TRBJ2-1, with D perhaps matching TRBD1 (6 bases). The germline V gene encodes CDR1 SGHDN and CDR2 FVKESK. This CDR3 region has 13 residues. Trimming pared 4 bases from V and 12 bases from J, leaving 16 bases between. Here the CDR3 reads CASSRELQGRQFF. The DNA of the CDR3 is TGTGCCAGCAGCCGCGAGTTACAGGGACGGCAGTTCTTC.

CDR3 in DNA: TGTGCCAGCAGTTTCAAGGGGGTTTCCCAGTTCTTC. Amino acid sequence: CASSFKGVSQFF. The chain employs TRBV28 and TRBJ2-1; weak D call: TRBD1 (6 bases). The V end lost 3 bases, the J end lost 13 bases, and 13 bases lay between the germline ends. Germline loops: CDR1 MDHEN, CDR2 SYDVKM. There are 12 residues in the CDR3.

J is TRBJ1-2 and V is TRBV3-1 (or the pseudogene TRBV3-2); the D is unclear. Germline CDR1 reads LGHDT; CDR2 reads YNNKEL (reference sequence). The CDR3 runs 11 residues. Deletions cut 3 bases from V and 7 bases from J, with 6 bases between. CDR3 amino acids: CASSHMGGYTF. Here the CDR3 DNA reads TGTGCCAGCAGCCATATGGGTGGCTACACCTTC.

The V and J genes are TRBV7-8 and TRBJ2-2, with D possibly matching TRBD1 (6 bases). The CDR3 totals 15 residues. Germline CDR1 is SGHVS and CDR2 is FQNEAQ. V was pared by 5 bases and J by 2 bases, with 12 bases between. CDR3 DNA: TGTGCCAGCAGCGACCAACAGGGCAACACCGGGGAGCTGTTTTTT. Protein product: CASSDQQGNTGELFF.

This clone appeared once. The genes are TRBV6-2 or TRBV6-3 and TRBJ2-7, with 10 positions matching TRBD2. CDR1 and CDR2 from the germline V gene are MNHEY and SVGEGT. V lost 5 bases to trimming and J lost 6 bases; unmatched junction nucleotides: 10. This CDR3 comprises 15 residues. CDR3 amino acids: CASSHPAGGQVEQYF. As DNA, the CDR3 is TGTGCCAGCAGTCACCCAGCGGGAGGGCAAGTCGAGCAGTACTTC.

This chain links TRBV27 with TRBJ1-4; D call uncertain. The CDR3 is made up of 16 amino acids. The V end lost 1 base, the J end lost 1 base, and 10 bases lay between the germline ends. Germline V gives CDR1 MNHEY, CDR2 SMNVEV (reference sequence). The CDR3 region is CASSLLGFGTNEKLFF. As DNA, the CDR3 is TGTGCCAGCAGTTTATTGGGGTTCGGAACTAATGAAAAACTGTTTTTT.

The chain has TRBV5-8 and TRBJ1-3; the D is unclear. The germline gives CDR1 SGHTS, CDR2 YDEGEE. The CDR3 totals 15 residues. Trimming removed 6 bases at V and 0 bases at J, with 13 bases between. The CDR3 here is CASTPRRVSGNTIYF. Written as DNA, the CDR3 is TGTGCCAGCACCCCACGTAGGGTCTCTGGAAACACCATATATTTT.

The rearrangement uses TRBV7-2 and TRBJ1-3, with no clear D. Germline V gene lookup returns CDR1 SGHTA and CDR2 FQGNSA. CDR3 length: 14 amino acids. V lost 7 bases to trimming and J lost 0 bases, with 10 bases between them. For the CDR3, the DNA is TGTGCCAGCACCGCCCCCAGCTCTGGAAACACCATATATTTT. This translates into CASTAPSSGNTIYF.

The chain carries TRBV11-2 and TRBJ2-2, with a weak D call TRBD2 (7 bases). This CDR3 comprises 15 residues. The V end was cut by 10 bases, the J end by 0 bases, with 15 bases between. Germline-derived CDR1 and CDR2 are SGHAT and FQNNGV. The CDR3 is CATRGAFANTGELFF. Here the CDR3 DNA reads TGTGCCACCCGGGGGGCGTTCGCGAACACCGGGGAGCTGTTTTTT.

The J gene is TRBJ1-5, the V gene TRBV6-2 or TRBV6-3; D not resolved. CDR1 is MNHEY, CDR2 SVGEGT, per germline. This CDR3 region has 14 residues. The germline V and J ends were trimmed by 0 bases and 7 bases, with 10 bases remaining between them. CDR3 region: CASSYSPGEQPQHF. CDR3 nucleotides: TGTGCCAGCAGTTACTCCCCGGGAGAGCAGCCCCAGCATTTT.

This sequence joins TRBV6-2 or TRBV6-3 and TRBJ1-5; unclear D gene. The CDR3 runs 11 residues. The V gene lost 2 bases and the J gene lost 10 bases, with 6 bases spanning the gap. Germline CDR1 reads MNHEY; CDR2 reads SVGEGT. The CDR3 nucleotides are TGTGCCAGCAGTTACCCCTCTCCCCAGCATTTT. The encoded protein is CASSYPSPQHF.

This rearrangement joins TRBV12-3 or TRBV12-4 to TRBJ2-5; 10 nucleotides match TRBD2. The CDR3 has 13 amino acids. Losses at the gene ends were 5 bases for V and 3 bases for J; bases not matched to a gene: 0. CDR3 bases: TGTGCCAGCAGTACTAGCGGGGAAGAGACCCAGTACTTC. Encoded protein: CASSTSGEETQYF.

This clone appeared a few times. V usage is TRBV4-1 and J usage is TRBJ2-7; D is possibly TRBD2 (5 bases). Trimming removed 0 bases at V and 3 bases at J, with 9 bases between. The CDR3 is 14 amino acids. From germline, CDR1 is MGHRA and CDR2 YSYEKL. The CDR3 loop is CASSQDPGDYEQYF. The CDR3 DNA reads as TGCGCCAGCAGCCAAGATCCCGGGGACTACGAGCAGTACTTC.

This clone was observed a single time. The CDR3 loop is CASSQVRGYQPQHF. As DNA, the CDR3 is TGTGCCAGCAGCCAAGTTAGGGGTTACCAGCCCCAGCATTTT. The chain couples TRBV4-2 to TRBJ1-5, with D possibly being TRBD1 (5 bases). Per the germline V gene, CDR1 is LGHNA and CDR2 is YNFKEQ. CDR3 size: 14 residues. Trimming stripped 1 base from V and 7 bases from J, with 11 bases between.

The chain uses TRBV7-2 and TRBJ1-6; no clear D. The V and J ends lost 5 bases and 10 bases respectively, with 21 bases between them. The germline CDR1 and CDR2 sequences are SGHTA and FQGNSA. CDR3 length: 16 amino acids. The CDR3 DNA is TGTGCCAGCAGCGTACAACCGACGGCAGTAGGGTCACCCCTCCACTTT. It is translated as CASSVQPTAVGSPLHF.

This chain links TRBV10-2 with TRBJ2-1, with D unclear. Germline V lookup: CDR1 WSHSY, CDR2 SAAADI. Trimming took 1 base from V and 7 from J, leaving 14 bases between them. This CDR3 is 15 amino acids long. The CDR3 is CASSEWTHLWNEQFF. DNA of the CDR3: TGCGCCAGCAGTGAGTGGACGCACCTATGGAATGAGCAGTTCTTC.

The chain couples TRBV2 to TRBJ2-5; D may match TRBD1 or TRBD2 (7 bases each). CDR1 and CDR2 from the germline V gene are SNHLY and FYNNEI. Trimming took 2 bases from V and 9 from J, leaving 16 bases between them. This CDR3 has 14 residues. The CDR3: CASSEPSTGRAQYF. The DNA for the CDR3 is TGTGCCAGCAGTGAACCCTCGACAGGGAGGGCCCAGTACTTC.